This T cell receptor (beta chain) was documented in a study of T-cell memory formation after mild COVID-19 (dated by TCRdb to the early 2020s). Regarding the study in general: Most TCR sequence clusters were specific to one of the two donors. In two donors, T-cell clones that expanded and contracted after mild COVID-19 were tracked by sequencing TCRalpha and TCRbeta repertoires over time. Two young, previously healthy adult volunteers, one female and one male, were included in the cohort. Overall results and qualifications from the work: SARS-CoV-2 specificity of the second-wave clones peaking on day 37 was not confirmed. Contracting CD4+ clones appeared mostly in the CM and EM memory subsets, whereas CD8+ clones were enriched in EMRA. Some responding clones were found in pre-infection memory, which suggests that pre-existing cross-reactive memory T cells took part in the SARS-CoV-2 response. From day 15 to 85, contracting clones showed balanced CD4/CD8 phenotypes, whereas a second wave of clones that expanded from day 15 to 37 leaned towards CD4+. The study covered only a couple of mild cases, and larger cohorts including severe cases with pre-infection samples were considered necessary.

Worth noting for this clonotype: No cognate antigen has been identified for it. Base-call qualities are not available, and no considerably larger clone is one nucleotide away.

Ficoll-Paque density gradient centrifugation was used to isolate PBMCs. The germline V end is reduced by 2 bases and the J end by 6 bases; junction bases left unmatched: 2. Inclusive of the bounding cysteine and phenylalanine, the CDR3 is 15 residues long. CDR3 DNA only is kept here, 45 bases in frame from base 1. The germline V gene gives CDR1 as SGHTA and CDR2 as FQGNSA. The run used an Illumina NovaSeq 6000. Using 5'RACE with constant-segment primers, TCRalpha and TCRbeta cDNA libraries were constructed, with sample barcodes and unique molecular identifiers added in the process. RNA was extracted from every sample with Trizol reagent. Library amplification was performed in two PCR steps, and a second sample barcode and Illumina TruSeq adapters were introduced in the second step. Sequencing of the libraries was done on an Illumina NovaSeq, producing 2 x 150 bp paired-end reads. The study's processing was this. Reads were demultiplexed and collapsed into UMI-guided consensus sequences with migec v1.2.7. With mixcr v2.1.11, UMI consensuses were aligned to TRA and TRB V and J templates and assembled into clonotypes. Expanded or contracted clonotypes were those called significant by both edgeR and NoisET, with noise models trained on biological replicates. For edgeR calls, the cutoffs were a false discovery rate-adjusted p below 0.01 and a log2 fold-change threshold of 1. As an exploratory analysis of dynamics, PCA with hierarchical clustering was applied to max-normalized trajectories of the 1000 most abundant clonotypes. Separately sequenced CD4+ and CD8+ repertoires were used to assign a CD4 or CD8 phenotype to each responding clone. TCRdb reworked the public reads: Q25 trimming with fastp, MiXCR clone assembly, productive beta chains retained. Identical CDR3 proteins give one entry, which carries the most common genes and DNA. The V and J calls come from TCRdb's annotation, not from the publication. For this sample there are about 360,000 distinct CDR3 sequences; roughly 14% appear just once. In total, the top ten clones hold around a fifth of the sample.

The TCR was taken from a man aged 18 to 30 who had mild COVID-19 (a few samples of this study predate the infection). The sample titles of this study are shuffled in the database, so cell type and time point are left out; the donor was told from shared clones. The chain joins TRBV7-2 to TRBJ2-2; TRBD1 matches 11 bases in the middle. What was sequenced was PBMCs or a T cell subset sorted from them (not recorded which). The bases are TGTGCCAGCAGCTTATCGGGACAGGGGGCCGGGGAGCTGTTTTTT. Its amino acids are CASSLSGQGAGELFF.